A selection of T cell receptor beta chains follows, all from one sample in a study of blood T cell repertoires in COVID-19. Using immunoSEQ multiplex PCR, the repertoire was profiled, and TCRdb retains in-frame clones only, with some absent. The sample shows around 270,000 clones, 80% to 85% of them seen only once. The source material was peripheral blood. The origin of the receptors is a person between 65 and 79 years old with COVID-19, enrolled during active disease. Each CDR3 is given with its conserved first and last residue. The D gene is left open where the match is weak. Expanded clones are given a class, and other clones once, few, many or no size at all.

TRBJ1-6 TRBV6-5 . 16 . CASSYSGAGRNSPLHF TGTGCCAGCAGTTACAGTGGGGCCGGCCGTAATTCACCCCTCCACTTT
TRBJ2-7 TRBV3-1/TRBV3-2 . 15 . CASSQDLGVPYEQYF TGTGCCAGCAGCCAAGATCTTGGAGTCCCCTACGAGCAGTACTTC
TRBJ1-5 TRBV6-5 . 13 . CATVLGVRQPQHF TGTGCCACCGTCCTAGGGGTTAGGCAGCCCCAGCATTTT
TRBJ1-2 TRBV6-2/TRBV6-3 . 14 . CASSYIAGAAGYTF TGTGCCAGCAGTTATATAGCGGGGGCTGCTGGCTACACCTTC
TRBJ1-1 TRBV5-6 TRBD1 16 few CASSLGTGYGNTEAFF TGTGCCAGCAGCTTAGGGACAGGGTATGGGAACACTGAAGCTTTCTTT
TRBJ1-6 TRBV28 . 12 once CASRNGNSPLHF TGTGCCAGCAGGAACGGGAATTCACCCCTCCACTTT
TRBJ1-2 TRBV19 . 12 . CATLTQFYGYTF TGTGCCACCCTCACCCAGTTCTATGGCTACACCTTC
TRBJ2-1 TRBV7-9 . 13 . CASSRGSSNEQFF TGTGCCAGCAGCCGCGGGTCTTCCAATGAGCAGTTCTTC
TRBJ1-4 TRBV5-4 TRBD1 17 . CASSRALDRGQNEKLFF TGTGCCAGCAGCCGGGCTTTGGACAGGGGGCAAAATGAAAAACTGTTTTTT
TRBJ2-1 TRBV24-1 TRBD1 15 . CATSDLGQGLNEQFF TGTGCCACCAGTGATTTGGGACAGGGGTTAAATGAGCAGTTCTTC
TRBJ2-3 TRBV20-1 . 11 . CSPAKSDTQYF TGCAGTCCAGCGAAGTCAGATACGCAGTATTTT
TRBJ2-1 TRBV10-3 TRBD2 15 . CAIRLGLAGGDEQFF TGTGCCATCAGGTTGGGACTAGCGGGAGGAGATGAGCAGTTCTTC
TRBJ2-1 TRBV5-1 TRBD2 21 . CASSLAKGKTSGKYPYNEQFF TGCGCCAGCAGCTTGGCGAAAGGGAAGACTAGCGGGAAGTATCCCTACAATGAGCAGTTCTTC
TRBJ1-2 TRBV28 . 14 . CASSLWAENYGYTF TGTGCCAGCAGTTTATGGGCAGAAAACTATGGCTACACCTTC
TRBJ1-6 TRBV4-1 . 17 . CASSQDQVSSTISPLHF TGCGCCAGCAGCCAAGATCAGGTCAGCTCGACTATTTCACCCCTCCACTTT
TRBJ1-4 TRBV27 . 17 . CASSLRGRERKLEKLFF TGTGCCAGCAGTTTAAGAGGGAGGGAAAGGAAGTTGGAAAAACTGTTTTTT
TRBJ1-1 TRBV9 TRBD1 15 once CASSVGGTGDTEAFF TGTGCCAGCAGCGTAGGTGGGACAGGGGACACTGAAGCTTTCTTT
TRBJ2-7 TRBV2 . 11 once CASSSVSEQYF TGTGCCAGCAGTTCGGTCTCCGAGCAGTACTTC
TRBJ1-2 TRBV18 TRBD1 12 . CASSPEQGAYTF TGTGCCAGCTCCCCAGAACAGGGGGCCTACACCTTC
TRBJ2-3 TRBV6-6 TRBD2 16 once CASSSPTSGGTDTQYF TGTGCCAGCAGCTCTCCGACTAGCGGGGGCACAGATACGCAGTATTTT
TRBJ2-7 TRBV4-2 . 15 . CASSQDVGTDYEQYF TGTGCCAGCAGCCAAGATGTGGGCACAGACTACGAGCAGTACTTC
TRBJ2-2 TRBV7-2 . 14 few CASRIVGGTGELFF TGTGCCAGCAGGATCGTGGGGGGCACCGGGGAGCTGTTTTTT
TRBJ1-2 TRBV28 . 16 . CASSSPPRQSGYGYTF TGTGCCAGCAGTTCCCCACCTCGACAGTCGGGCTATGGCTACACCTTC
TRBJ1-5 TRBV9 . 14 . CASSSGQNNQPQHF TGTGCCAGCAGCTCCGGACAGAACAATCAGCCCCAGCATTTT
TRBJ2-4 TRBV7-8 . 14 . CASSLKGVGNIQYF TGTGCCAGCAGCTTAAAAGGGGTAGGAAACATTCAGTACTTC
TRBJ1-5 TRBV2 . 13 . CASTSVGNQPQHF TGTGCCAGCACTTCGGTGGGCAATCAGCCCCAGCATTTT
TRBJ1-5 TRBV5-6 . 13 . CASSWGRDQPQHF TGTGCCAGCAGCTGGGGGCGGGATCAGCCCCAGCATTTT
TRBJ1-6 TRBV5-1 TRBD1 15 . CASSWTGDYSSPLHF TGCGCCAGCAGCTGGACAGGAGACTATAGTTCACCCCTCCACTTT
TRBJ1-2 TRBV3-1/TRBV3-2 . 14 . CASSPRQANYGYTF TGTGCCAGCAGCCCTCGACAAGCTAACTATGGCTACACCTTC
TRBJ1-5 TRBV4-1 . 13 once CASSQELRQPQHF TGCGCCAGCAGCCAAGAACTCCGACAGCCCCAGCATTTT
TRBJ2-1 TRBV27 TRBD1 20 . CASSRARQGVRASSYNEQFF TGTGCCAGCAGTAGGGCGAGACAGGGGGTCCGCGCGAGCTCCTACAATGAGCAGTTCTTC
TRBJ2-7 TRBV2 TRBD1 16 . CASSHGGRDRLDEQYF TGTGCCAGCAGCCACGGGGGCCGGGACAGGCTGGACGAGCAGTACTTC
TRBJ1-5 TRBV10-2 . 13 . CACGAGEHQPQHF TGCGCCTGTGGGGCAGGGGAACATCAGCCCCAGCATTTT
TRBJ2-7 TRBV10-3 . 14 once CAISESWLVYEQYF TGTGCCATCAGTGAGTCTTGGCTAGTTTACGAGCAGTACTTC
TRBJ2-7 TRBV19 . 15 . CASSIGRRGNYEQYF TGTGCCAGTAGTATAGGACGTAGGGGCAACTACGAGCAGTACTTC
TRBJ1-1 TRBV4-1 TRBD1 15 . CASSQVGQLNTEAFF TGCGCCAGCAGCCAAGTGGGACAGTTGAACACTGAAGCTTTCTTT
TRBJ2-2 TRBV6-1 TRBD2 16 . CASSALAGLNTGELFF TGTGCCAGCAGTGCCCTAGCGGGGCTCAACACCGGGGAGCTGTTTTTT
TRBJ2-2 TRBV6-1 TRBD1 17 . CASSVNRGSRGTGELFF TGTGCCAGCAGTGTTAACAGGGGATCCCGAGGCACCGGGGAGCTGTTTTTT
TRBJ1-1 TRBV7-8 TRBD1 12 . CASSFGDSEAFF TGTGCCAGCAGCTTCGGGGACAGTGAAGCTTTCTTT
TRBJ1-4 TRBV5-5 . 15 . CASSLVAVFNEKLFF TGTGCCAGCAGCTTGGTGGCAGTGTTCAATGAAAAACTGTTTTTT
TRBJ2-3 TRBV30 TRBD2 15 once CAWSEIAGGTDTQYF TGTGCCTGGAGTGAAATAGCGGGAGGGACAGATACGCAGTATTTT
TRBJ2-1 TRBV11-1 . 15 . CASSLGLGVYNEQFF TGTGCCAGCAGCTTAGGACTAGGCGTATACAATGAGCAGTTCTTC
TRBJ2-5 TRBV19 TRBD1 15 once CASSTGQGVKETQYF TGTGCCAGTAGTACGGGACAGGGGGTGAAGGAGACCCAGTACTTC
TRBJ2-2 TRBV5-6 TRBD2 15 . CASSRLAGDTGELFF TGTGCCAGCAGTAGACTAGCGGGAGATACCGGGGAGCTGTTTTTT
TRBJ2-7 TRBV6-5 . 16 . CASSSEGGGASYEQYF TGTGCCAGCAGTTCCGAAGGCGGAGGGGCATCCTACGAGCAGTACTTC
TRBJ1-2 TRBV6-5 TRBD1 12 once CASSPRGLGYTF TGTGCCAGCAGTCCCAGGGGGCTTGGCTACACCTTC
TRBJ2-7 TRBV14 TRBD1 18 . CASSQDGQPGQGIYEQYF TGTGCCAGCAGCCAAGATGGTCAACCGGGACAGGGGATCTACGAGCAGTACTTC
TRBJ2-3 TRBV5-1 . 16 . CASSLVLGSSTDTQYF TGCGCCAGCAGCTTAGTGCTAGGCTCTAGCACAGATACGCAGTATTTT
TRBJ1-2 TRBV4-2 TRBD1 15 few CASSQEAQGNYGYTF TGTGCCAGCAGCCAAGAGGCACAGGGGAACTATGGCTACACCTTC
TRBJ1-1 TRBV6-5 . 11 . CASRGITEAFF TGTGCCAGCCGGGGAATCACTGAAGCTTTCTTT
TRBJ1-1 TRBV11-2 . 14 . CASRPGLTNTEAFF TGTGCCAGCAGACCTGGACTGACGAACACTGAAGCTTTCTTT
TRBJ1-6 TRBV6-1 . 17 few CASSEATVRLDNSPLHF TGTGCCAGCAGTGAAGCTACAGTGCGCTTGGATAATTCACCCCTCCACTTT
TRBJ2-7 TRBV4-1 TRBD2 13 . CASSQGGDYEQYF TGCGCCAGCAGCCAGGGAGGGGACTACGAGCAGTACTTC
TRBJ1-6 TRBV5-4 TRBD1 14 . CASSPGTANSPLHF TGTGCCAGCAGCCCCGGGACAGCAAATTCACCCCTCCACTTT
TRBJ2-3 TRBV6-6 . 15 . CASSYSGLVGDTQYF TGTGCCAGCAGTTACTCGGGGCTGGTGGGGGATACGCAGTATTTT
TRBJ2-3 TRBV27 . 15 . CASSLGRAGTDTQYF TGTGCCAGCAGTTTGGGCAGGGCCGGCACAGATACGCAGTATTTT
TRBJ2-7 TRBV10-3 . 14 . CATEGGGPMNEQYF TGTGCCACGGAGGGCGGCGGGCCAATGAACGAGCAGTACTTC